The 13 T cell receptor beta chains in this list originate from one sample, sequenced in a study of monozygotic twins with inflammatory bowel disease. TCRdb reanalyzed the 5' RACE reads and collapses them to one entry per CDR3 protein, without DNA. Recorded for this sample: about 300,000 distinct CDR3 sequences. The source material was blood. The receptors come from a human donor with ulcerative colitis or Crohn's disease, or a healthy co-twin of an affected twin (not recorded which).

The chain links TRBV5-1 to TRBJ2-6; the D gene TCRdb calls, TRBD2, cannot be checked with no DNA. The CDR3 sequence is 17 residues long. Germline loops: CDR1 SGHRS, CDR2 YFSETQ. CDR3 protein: CASSLVADASGANVLTF.

The chain's CDR3 is CASSPQDGKIPYEQYF. The chain links TRBV7-2 to TRBJ2-7; the D call of TRBD1 rests on TCRdb alone, since no DNA is present to check it. The CDR3 totals 16 residues. CDR1 and CDR2 from the germline V gene are SGHTA and FQGNSA.

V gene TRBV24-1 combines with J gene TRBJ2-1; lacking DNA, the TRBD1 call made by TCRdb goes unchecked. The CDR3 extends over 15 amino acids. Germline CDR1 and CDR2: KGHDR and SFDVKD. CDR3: CATSDYGLGDNEQFF.

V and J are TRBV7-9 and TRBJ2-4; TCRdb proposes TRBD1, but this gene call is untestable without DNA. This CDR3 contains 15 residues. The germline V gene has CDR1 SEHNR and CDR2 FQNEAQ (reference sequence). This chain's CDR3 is CASSRQSWAKNIQYF.

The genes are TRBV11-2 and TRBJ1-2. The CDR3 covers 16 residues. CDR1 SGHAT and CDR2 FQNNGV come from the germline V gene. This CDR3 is CASSLRYLETDADYTF.

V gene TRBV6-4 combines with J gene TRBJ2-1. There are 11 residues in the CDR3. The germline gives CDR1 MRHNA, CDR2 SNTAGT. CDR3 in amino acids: CASSHANEQFF.

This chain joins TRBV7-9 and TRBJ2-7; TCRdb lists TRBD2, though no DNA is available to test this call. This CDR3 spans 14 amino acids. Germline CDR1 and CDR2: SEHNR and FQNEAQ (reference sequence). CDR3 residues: CASSSTVPRYEQYF.

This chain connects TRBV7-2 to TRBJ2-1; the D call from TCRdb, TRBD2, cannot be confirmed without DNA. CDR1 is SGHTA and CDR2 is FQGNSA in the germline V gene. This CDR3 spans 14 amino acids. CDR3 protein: CASSPLGAYNEQFF. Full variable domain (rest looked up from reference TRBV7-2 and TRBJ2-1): GAGVSQSPSNKVTEKGKDVELRCDPISGHTALYWYRQSLGQGLEFLIYFQGNSAPDKSGLPSDRFSAERTGGSVSTLTIQRTQQEDSAVYLCASSPLGAYNEQFFGPGTRLTVL.

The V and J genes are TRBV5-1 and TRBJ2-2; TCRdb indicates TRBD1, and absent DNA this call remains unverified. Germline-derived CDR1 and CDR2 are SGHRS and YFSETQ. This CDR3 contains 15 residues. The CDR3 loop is CASSLPGTNTGELFF.

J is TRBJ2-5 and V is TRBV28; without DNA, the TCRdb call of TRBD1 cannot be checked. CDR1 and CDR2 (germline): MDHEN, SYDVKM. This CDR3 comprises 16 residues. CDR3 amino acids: CASSFSGHRGQETQYF.

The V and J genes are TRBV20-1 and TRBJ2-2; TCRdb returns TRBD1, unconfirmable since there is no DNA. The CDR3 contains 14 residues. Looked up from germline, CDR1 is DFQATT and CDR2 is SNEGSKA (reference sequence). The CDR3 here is CSAWGQGSTGELFF.

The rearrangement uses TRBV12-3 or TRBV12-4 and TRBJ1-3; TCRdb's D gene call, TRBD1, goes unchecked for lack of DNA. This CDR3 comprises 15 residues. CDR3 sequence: CASSLGGTAGNTIYF.

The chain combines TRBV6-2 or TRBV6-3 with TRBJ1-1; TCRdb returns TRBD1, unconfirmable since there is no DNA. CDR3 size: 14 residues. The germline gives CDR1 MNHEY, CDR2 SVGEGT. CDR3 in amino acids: CASKNQGADTEAFF.